The 11 T cell receptor beta chains presented below share a single source sample, sequenced in a study of lymphopenia after photon versus proton radiotherapy. The repertoire was sequenced with immunoSEQ multiplex PCR; TCRdb's copy has only in-frame clones and lacks some. The data show 150,000 to 200,000 clones, approximately 90% seen once. The sample in question was peripheral blood, obtained from a patient treated with photon-based radiotherapy. All receptors come from a man between 45 and 60 years old with gastric cancer.

This clone was observed a single time. The genes are TRBV30 and TRBJ2-7; D perhaps matches TRBD2 (6 bases). With 0 bases removed from V and 3 bases from J, the gap between germline ends came to 9 bases. Germline CDR1 reads GTSNPN; CDR2 reads SVGIG (reference sequence). This CDR3 comprises 13 residues. The CDR3 DNA sequence: TGTGCCTGGAGTGTAAGTAGCGGCTACGAGCAGTACTTC. Translation: CAWSVSSGYEQYF.

The rearrangement uses TRBV5-1 and TRBJ1-1; the match to TRBD1 covers 7 bases. CDR1 and CDR2 from the germline V gene are SGHRS and YFSETQ. V dropped 0 bases and J dropped 0; count of bases not matched to a gene: 5. This CDR3 has 16 amino acids. CDR3: CASSLEAGGLNTEAFF. The CDR3 DNA follows: TGCGCCAGCAGCTTGGAGGCAGGGGGGTTGAACACTGAAGCTTTCTTT.

The sample holds one count of this clone. The chain is built from TRBV18 and TRBJ2-7, with 11 bases fitting TRBD2. V trimming: 0 bases; J trimming: 2 bases; junction bases outside the gene matches: 6. The germline V gene encodes CDR1 KGHSH and CDR2 LQKENI. This CDR3 comprises 17 residues. CDR3 protein: CASSPPRLAGPTYEQYF. The CDR3 DNA reads TGTGCCAGCTCACCACCGAGACTAGCGGGACCGACCTACGAGCAGTACTTC.

The chain links TRBV28 to TRBJ2-5, with D unclear. CDR1 is MDHEN and CDR2 is SYDVKM in the germline V gene. The length of the CDR3 is 15 residues. V was shortened by 1 base and J by 2 bases, with 11 bases between the two germline ends. The CDR3 DNA reads as TGTGCCAGCAGTTTATTATTTGGGGAACAAGAGACCCAGTACTTC. Translating it yields CASSLLFGEQETQYF.

V usage is TRBV7-9 and J usage is TRBJ2-7, with no clear D. The CDR3 is 15 amino acids. CDR1 and CDR2 (germline): SEHNR, FQNEAQ (reference sequence). V was clipped by 4 bases and J by 2 bases, with 15 bases between them. CDR3 region: CASSSTIRRPYEQYF. The CDR3 DNA sequence: TGTGCCAGCAGCTCGACAATTAGGCGGCCCTACGAGCAGTACTTC.

J is TRBJ1-3 and V is TRBV9; the D gene is possibly TRBD1 (6 bases). Trimming shortened V by 2 bases and J by 0 bases, and 12 bases separated the two germline ends. CDR1 and CDR2 from the germline V gene are SGDLS and YYNGEE. The CDR3 is made up of 16 amino acids. Here the CDR3 DNA reads TGTGCCAGCAGCGTCGGGACACGAATCTCTGGAAACACCATATATTTT. Translated: CASSVGTRISGNTIYF. Drawing the rest from reference TRBV9 and TRBJ1-3, the complete variable domain is DSGVTQTPKHLITATGQRVTLRCSPRSGDLSVYWYQQSLDQGLQFLIQYYNGEERAKGNILERFSAQQFPDLHSELNLSSLELGDSALYFCASSVGTRISGNTIYFGEGSWLTVV.

The genes are TRBV5-1 and TRBJ1-2, with D possibly TRBD1 on 5 matching bases. V lost 0 bases, J lost 4 bases, and 10 bases lay in between. From germline, CDR1 is SGHRS and CDR2 YFSETQ. The CDR3 runs 14 residues. CDR3 protein: CASSLAREGYGYTF. The CDR3 DNA sequence: TGCGCCAGCAGCTTGGCCAGGGAGGGCTATGGCTACACCTTC.

V and J are TRBV7-6 and TRBJ1-3; D remains ambiguous. This CDR3 has 14 amino acids. Germline CDR1 is SGHVS and CDR2 is FNYEAQ. V lost 1 base and J 1 base, leaving 5 bases between the germline ends. CDR3 nucleotide sequence: TGTGCCAGCAGCTTAGGCGGATCTGGAAACACCATATATTTT. Protein product: CASSLGGSGNTIYF.

Only a few counts were recorded for this clone. The V call is TRBV7-2, the J call TRBJ2-7; TRBD2 matches 14 bases. Trimming cost V 4 bases and J 3 bases; bases outside gene matches: 5. Germline lookup yields CDR1 SGHTA and CDR2 FQGNSA. CDR3 size: 16 residues. CDR3 DNA: TGTGCCAGCAGCTACACCGGGACTAGCGGGGGCTACGAGCAGTACTTC. Its protein product is CASSYTGTSGGYEQYF.

The chain is built from TRBV28 and TRBJ1-2; D is undetermined. Trimming left V 5 bases short and J 4 bases short, with 11 bases between. The CDR3 has 13 amino acids. From germline, CDR1 is MDHEN and CDR2 SYDVKM. The CDR3 nucleotides are TGTGCCAGCAGTGCAACCGGGTCCTATGGCTACACCTTC. Amino acids: CASSATGSYGYTF.

The chain employs TRBV5-6 and TRBJ1-2; the match to TRBD1 covers 8 bases. J was trimmed by 8 bases and V by 4 bases; bases with no gene match: 4. Germline CDR1 reads SGHDT; CDR2 reads YYEEEE. This CDR3 comprises 12 residues. The CDR3 DNA sequence: TGTGCCAGCAGCACAGGACAGGGAGGCTACACCTTC. Protein: CASSTGQGGYTF. The whole variable domain, filled in from reference TRBV5-6 and TRBJ1-2, reads DAGVTQSPTHLIKTRGQQVTLRCSPKSGHDTVSWYQQALGQGPQFIFQYYEEEERQRGNFPDRFSGHQFPNYSSELNVNALLLGDSALYLCASSTGQGGYTFGSGTRLTVV.